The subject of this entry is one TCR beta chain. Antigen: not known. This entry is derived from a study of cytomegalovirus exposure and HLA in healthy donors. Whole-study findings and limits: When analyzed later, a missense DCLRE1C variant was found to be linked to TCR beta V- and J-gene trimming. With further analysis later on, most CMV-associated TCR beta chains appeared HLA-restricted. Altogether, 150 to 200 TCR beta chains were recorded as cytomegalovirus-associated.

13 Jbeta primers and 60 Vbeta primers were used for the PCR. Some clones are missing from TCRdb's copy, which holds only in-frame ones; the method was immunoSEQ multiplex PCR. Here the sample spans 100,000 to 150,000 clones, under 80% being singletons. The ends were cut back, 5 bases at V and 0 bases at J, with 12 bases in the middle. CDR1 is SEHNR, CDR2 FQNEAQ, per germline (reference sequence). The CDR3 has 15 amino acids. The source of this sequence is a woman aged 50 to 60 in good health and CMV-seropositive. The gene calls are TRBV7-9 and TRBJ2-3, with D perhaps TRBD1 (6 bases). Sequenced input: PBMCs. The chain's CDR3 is CASSPRRGSTDTQYF. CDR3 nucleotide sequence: TGTGCCAGCAGCCCGAGAAGGGGGAGCACAGATACGCAGTATTTT.